The source of this T cell receptor beta chain is a study of Ad26.COV2.S vaccination and SARS-CoV-2 variants. On the study more broadly: Donor was in the COV1001 Ad26.COV2.S trial arm. Broader study findings: Spike-specific TCR breadth ran higher among vaccine recipients than placebo recipients. The TCR breadth and depth analyses may have understated or missed part of the total T cell responses.

The V gene's germline CDR1 is MNHEY and CDR2 SVGAGI. The CDR3 length is 15 residues. The V and J ends lost 6 bases and 0 bases respectively, with 12 bases between them. Method: immunoSEQ multiplex PCR; TCRdb's copy keeps in-frame clones and lacks some. The data show over 400,000 clones, approximately 92% seen once. Comment on this clone: Antigen unknown.

Noted treatment: roughly 20 received Ad26.COV2.S at low or high dose, single or two shots; several received placebo; per-sample allocation not given. Sampling happened 63 days after the first vaccine or placebo injection. An Ad26 vector that expressed Wuhan-strain SARS-CoV-2 spike constituted the vaccine. This sequence originates from a person between 18 and 65 years old who received the Ad26.COV2.S COVID-19 vaccine or a placebo. The chain carries TRBV6-5 and TRBJ1-3; D unclear. Sample: peripheral blood, taken in a trial of Ad26.COV2.S vaccine versus placebo. In DNA form, the CDR3 reads TGTGCCAGCAGCAAAGACTGGGACTCTGGAAACACCATATATTTT. Residues: CASSKDWDSGNTIYF.